The rows below give T cell receptor beta chains drawn from one sample of a study of cytomegalovirus exposure and HLA in healthy donors. Data came from immunoSEQ multiplex PCR; TCRdb stores just in-frame clones and leaves some out. The data show roughly 190,000 clones, approximately 80% seen once. The sequencing sample was made of PBMCs. The receptors stem from a woman younger than 45 in good health and CMV-seronegative. Each CDR3 is given with its conserved first and last residue. The D gene is left open where the match is weak. Clone size is given for some rows only: seen once, a few or many times, or a class if the clone is expanded.

D gene	CDR3 length	clone size	V gene	J gene	CDR3 protein	CDR3 DNA
TRBD1	16	-	TRBV19	TRBJ1-2	CASIPYGTGGNYGYTF	TGTGCCAGTATCCCCTACGGGACAGGGGGGAACTATGGCTACACCTTC
-	13	-	TRBV5-5	TRBJ2-1	CASSLGLFNEQFF	TGTGCCAGCAGCTTGGGACTTTTCAATGAGCAGTTCTTC
TRBD2	15	few	TRBV27	TRBJ2-7	CASSPGLAETYEQYF	TGTGCCAGCAGTCCCGGACTAGCGGAGACCTACGAGCAGTACTTC
-	16	-	TRBV5-1	TRBJ2-4	CASSLAGVGPGGIQYF	TGCGCCAGCAGCTTGGCGGGGGTGGGGCCAGGTGGCATTCAGTACTTC
TRBD2	16	-	TRBV4-1	TRBJ2-7	CASSPLAGAPSYEQYF	TGCGCCAGCAGCCCGTTAGCGGGGGCGCCATCCTACGAGCAGTACTTC
TRBD1	16	few	TRBV5-6	TRBJ2-7	CASSQFDRGRRYEQYF	TGTGCCAGCAGCCAGTTCGACAGGGGGCGTAGGTACGAGCAGTACTTC
TRBD2	15	-	TRBV4-3	TRBJ2-7	CASSPQRGSFVEQYF	TGCGCCAGCAGCCCGCAGCGGGGTAGCTTCGTCGAGCAGTACTTC
TRBD1	14	-	TRBV5-5	TRBJ2-7	CASRLGTGGYEQYF	TGTGCCAGCAGACTAGGGACAGGGGGCTACGAGCAGTACTTC
-	13	few	TRBV7-2	TRBJ1-2	CASSLGGVNGYTF	TGTGCCAGCAGCTTAGGGGGGGTCAATGGCTACACCTTC
TRBD1	14	-	TRBV19	TRBJ1-4	CASSSRTGNEKLFF	TGTGCCAGTAGTTCCCGGACAGGGAATGAAAAACTGTTTTTT
-	14	-	TRBV6-5	TRBJ2-3	CASRPAGVTDTQYF	TGTGCCAGCAGACCTGCCGGGGTCACAGATACGCAGTATTTT
-	16	-	TRBV6-7	TRBJ1-2	CASSSPRGKTNYGYTF	TGTGCCAGCAGTTCGCCGCGGGGAAAGACTAACTATGGCTACACCTTC
-	15	-	TRBV4-1	TRBJ1-3	CASSLTGGTGNTIYF	TGCGCCAGCAGCCTTACGGGGGGAACTGGAAACACCATATATTTT
TRBD1	15	-	TRBV19	TRBJ2-1	CASAPGQVSYNEQFF	TGTGCCAGTGCTCCGGGACAGGTATCCTACAATGAGCAGTTCTTC
TRBD1	15	-	TRBV27	TRBJ1-2	CASSLPLTGRRNYTF	TGTGCCAGCAGTTTACCCCTGACAGGGCGTCGTAACTACACCTTC
TRBD1	15	few	TRBV7-8	TRBJ1-3	CASSPRTGPGNTIYF	TGTGCCAGCAGCCCCCGGACAGGGCCTGGAAACACCATATATTTT
TRBD2	16	few	TRBV6-1	TRBJ2-7	CASSEALAGGPREQYF	TGTGCCAGCAGTGAAGCTTTAGCGGGGGGGCCGAGGGAGCAGTACTTC